This T cell receptor beta chain was documented in a study of blood T cell repertoires in COVID-19. This clone was detected only once. Only in-frame clones appear in the TCRdb table, and some are missing; sequencing was by immunoSEQ multiplex PCR. The table records around 200,000 clones, 86% of them present only once. V lost 7 bases to trimming and J lost 4 bases; unmatched junction nucleotides: 6. The germline CDR1 and CDR2 sequences are ENHRY and SYGVKD. The CDR3 is made up of 13 amino acids. The rearrangement joins TRBV10-3 to TRBJ1-2; 7 bases align to TRBD1. This receptor was obtained from a man between 65 and 79 years old with acute or convalescent COVID-19. Sequencing used peripheral blood. DNA for the CDR3: TGTGCCATCAACGGGGACAGTACCTATGGCTACACCTTC. Residues: CAINGDSTYGYTF.